These 18 T cell receptor beta chains came from one sample sequenced in a study of PD-1 blockade in classical Hodgkin lymphoma. The data were produced by immunoSEQ multiplex PCR, yet TCRdb's version contains in-frame clones alone and is incomplete. The sample carries approximately 28,000 clones, approximately 79% recorded once. Time point described: cycle 4 day 1 (C4D1), after 5 to 7 weeks of nivolumab. All patients experienced relapse after autologous stem cell transplantation, and brentuximab vedotin exposure was variable. Magnetic negative selection purified CD4+ T cells from thawed PBMCs. Source: CD4+ T cells from blood, taken before the fourth cycle of nivolumab. These receptors originate from a human donor with classical Hodgkin lymphoma.

The V and J genes are TRBV6-5 and TRBJ2-1; D is perhaps TRBD2 (6 bases). Between the trimmed V and J ends, which lost 3 bases and 1 base, there was a span of 13 bases. The germline gives CDR1 MNHEY, CDR2 SVGAGI. This CDR3 region has 16 residues. CDR3 protein: CASSYFSGGSYNEQFF. CDR3 nucleotides: TGTGCCAGCAGTTATTTTTCTGGGGGGTCCTACAATGAGCAGTTCTTC.

The chain combines TRBV18 with TRBJ1-2; D might be TRBD1 (5 bases). CDR1 and CDR2 (germline): KGHSH, LQKENI. The CDR3 sequence is 15 residues long. V was cut by 2 bases and J by 2 bases, with 12 bases left in between. DNA of the CDR3: TGTGCCAGCTCACCAGTGGGAGGGGAGAACTATGGCTACACCTTC. This gives the protein CASSPVGGENYGYTF.

The V gene is TRBV6-5, the J gene TRBJ1-6; maybe TRBD1 (5 bases). This CDR3 has 15 residues. Trimming shortened V by 5 bases and J by 7 bases, and 15 bases separated the two germline ends. The germline V gene has CDR1 MNHEY and CDR2 SVGAGI. The CDR3 spells CASSNGQVANSPLHF. CDR3 DNA sequence: TGTGCCAGCAGTAATGGACAAGTTGCCAATTCACCCCTCCACTTT.

This rearrangement joins TRBV28 to TRBJ2-7, with D perhaps TRBD1 (5 bases). The CDR3 is 11 amino acids. Germline CDR1 MDHEN, CDR2 SYDVKM. V lost 8 bases and J lost 2, with 7 bases in between. The CDR3 region has the DNA TGTGCCAGCCAGGGTGCCTACGAGCAGTACTTC. It is translated as CASQGAYEQYF. The entire variable domain, with the rest obtained from reference TRBV28 and TRBJ2-7, is as follows: DVKVTQSSRYLVKRTGEKVFLECVQDMDHENMFWYRQDPGLGLRLIYFSYDVKMKEKGDIPEGYSVSREKKERFSLILESASTNQTSMYLCASQGAYEQYFGPGTRLTVT.

The rearrangement links TRBV2 to TRBJ1-5; possible D gene TRBD1, 5 bases. The CDR3 sequence is 14 residues long. With 4 bases removed from V and 7 bases from J, the gap between germline ends came to 14 bases. The germline V gene encodes CDR1 SNHLY and CDR2 FYNNEI. DNA for the CDR3: TGTGCCAGCAGTGTTACAGGAGGAGGCCAGCCCCAGCATTTT. This gives the protein CASSVTGGGQPQHF.

The rearrangement joins TRBV6-1 to TRBJ2-7, with 8 bases identical to TRBD1. The CDR3 sequence is 13 residues long. Germline-derived CDR1 and CDR2 are MNHNS and SASEGT. The ends lost 6 bases at V and 6 bases at J; junction bases unmatched: 7. CDR3 region: CASRTLQGGEQYF. CDR3 DNA sequence: TGTGCCAGCAGGACCCTACAGGGGGGCGAGCAGTACTTC.

The chain has TRBV5-5 and TRBJ1-1; no definite D call. This CDR3 spans 14 amino acids. Germline lookup yields CDR1 SGHKS and CDR2 YYEKEE (reference sequence). Deletions cut 4 bases from V and 0 bases from J, with 10 bases between. The CDR3 region is CASSRDGMNTEAFF. The CDR3 region has the DNA TGTGCCAGCAGCCGTGACGGAATGAACACTGAAGCTTTCTTT.

This sequence joins TRBV5-1 and TRBJ2-7; no clear D gene. CDR3 length: 15 amino acids. In germline, CDR1 is SGHRS, CDR2 YFSETQ. Trimming cost V 1 base and J 4 bases, with 15 bases left between them. CDR3 in amino acids: CASSLLLGIGYEQYF. CDR3 nucleotide sequence: TGCGCCAGCAGCTTGTTATTGGGGATAGGGTACGAGCAGTACTTC.

The V and J genes are TRBV7-2 and TRBJ2-7; D ambiguous. The germline V gene encodes CDR1 SGHTA and CDR2 FQGNSA. The CDR3 sequence is 14 residues long. V shed 1 base and J shed 2 bases, with 9 bases lying between them. CDR3 DNA sequence: TGTGCCAGCAGCTTAGTGTCGGTTGCCTACGAGCAGTACTTC. Its protein product is CASSLVSVAYEQYF.

This clone appeared a few times. CDR3 DNA sequence: TGTGCCATCAGTGGGGACAGTCGCTATGGCTACACCTTC. Its protein is CAISGDSRYGYTF. The rearrangement uses TRBV10-3 and TRBJ1-2; 7 nucleotides agree with TRBD1. The CDR3 is 13 residues long. Trimming at V came to 4 bases and at J to 4 bases, leaving 3 bases not matched to a gene. Per germline, CDR1 ENHRY and CDR2 SYGVKD.

V and J are TRBV6-1 and TRBJ2-2, with D tentatively TRBD1 (7 bases). CDR1 and CDR2 (germline): MNHNS, SASEGT. V was trimmed by 5 bases and J by 4 bases, leaving 14 bases between them. CDR3 size: 15 residues. The CDR3 protein is CASSPGTAGTGELFF. The DNA for the CDR3 is TGTGCCAGCAGTCCCGGGACAGCGGGCACCGGGGAGCTGTTTTTT.

The chain carries TRBV7-9 and TRBJ1-2; D call uncertain. Germline V gene lookup returns CDR1 SEHNR and CDR2 FQNEAQ (reference sequence). This CDR3 region has 13 residues. The V end lost 2 bases, the J end lost 6 bases, and 10 bases lay between the germline ends. The CDR3, as DNA: TGTGCCAGCAGCTTATTCTCAGAAGATGGCTACACCTTC. It yields the protein CASSLFSEDGYTF.

This clone was counted between two and nine times. V and J are TRBV28 and TRBJ1-2; the D gene is possibly TRBD1 (5 bases). The CDR3 totals 13 residues. V lost 6 bases to trimming and J lost 8 bases, with 16 bases between them. CDR1 is MDHEN, CDR2 SYDVKM, per germline. The CDR3 DNA follows: TGTGCCAGCAGGAGCCTAGAGGGGCAGGGCTACACCTTC. It translates to CASRSLEGQGYTF.

This clone was detected a few times. The chain's CDR3 is CSVQGPQPQHF. For the CDR3, the DNA is TGCAGCGTTCAGGGGCCTCAGCCCCAGCATTTT. The chain carries TRBV29-1 and TRBJ1-5; possibly TRBD1 for D (6 bases). Germline assignment: CDR1 SQVTM and CDR2 ANQGSEA. With 5 bases removed from V and 6 bases from J, the gap between germline ends came to 8 bases. The CDR3 runs to 11 residues.

The rearrangement uses TRBV6-1 and TRBJ2-2; unclear D gene. This CDR3 is built from 14 residues. V was clipped by 8 bases and J by 6 bases, with 16 bases between them. Looked up from germline, CDR1 is MNHNS and CDR2 is SASEGT. CDR3 sequence: CASRLQSVPGELFF. As DNA, the CDR3 is TGTGCCAGCCGTCTCCAGTCTGTCCCCGGGGAGCTGTTTTTT.

CDR3 in amino acids: CASSPLREVGELFF. In DNA, the CDR3 is TGTGCCAGCAGCCCCTTGCGGGAGGTCGGGGAGCTGTTTTTT. The gene calls are TRBV6-5 and TRBJ2-2; 8 nucleotides line up with TRBD2. Germline V gene data show CDR1 as MNHEY and CDR2 as SVGAGI. This CDR3 region has 14 residues. Trimming removed 6 bases from V and 7 bases from J; junction bases left unmatched: 7.

The chain has TRBV10-1 and TRBJ2-1; 9 bases match TRBD2. The length of the CDR3 is 16 residues. J was trimmed by 6 bases and V by 3 bases; bases with no gene match: 9. The germline V gene has CDR1 WNHNN and CDR2 SYGVQD (reference sequence). The CDR3 region is CASSDGSGRMGNEQFF. CDR3 in DNA: TGCGCCAGCAGTGATGGTAGCGGGAGAATGGGCAATGAGCAGTTCTTC.

The rearrangement uses TRBV5-4 and TRBJ2-5; TRBD2 matches at 13 bases. With 4 bases clipped from V and 1 base from J, the junction kept 1 base outside the gene matches. The CDR3 runs to 15 residues. Looked up from germline, CDR1 is SGHNT and CDR2 is YYREEE (reference sequence). The CDR3 spells CASSTSGGAQETQYF. CDR3 coding DNA: TGTGCCAGCAGCACTAGCGGGGGGGCCCAAGAGACCCAGTACTTC.